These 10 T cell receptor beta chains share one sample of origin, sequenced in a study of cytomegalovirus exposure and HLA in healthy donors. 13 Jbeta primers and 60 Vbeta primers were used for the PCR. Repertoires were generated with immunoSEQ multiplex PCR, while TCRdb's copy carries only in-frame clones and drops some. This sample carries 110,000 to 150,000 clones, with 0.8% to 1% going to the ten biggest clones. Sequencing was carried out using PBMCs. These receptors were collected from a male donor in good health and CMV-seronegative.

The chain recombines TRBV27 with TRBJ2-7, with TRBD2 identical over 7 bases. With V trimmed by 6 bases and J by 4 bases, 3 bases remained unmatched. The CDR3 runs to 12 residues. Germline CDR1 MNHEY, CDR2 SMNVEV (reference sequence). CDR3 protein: CASRGLLYEQYF. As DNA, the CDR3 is TGTGCCAGCAGGGGACTACTTTACGAGCAGTACTTC.

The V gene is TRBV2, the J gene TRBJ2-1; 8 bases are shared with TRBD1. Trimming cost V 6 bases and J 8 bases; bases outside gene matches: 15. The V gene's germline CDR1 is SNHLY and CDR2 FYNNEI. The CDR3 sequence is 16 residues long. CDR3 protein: CASSPDRGVVGDEQFF. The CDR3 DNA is TGTGCCAGCAGCCCTGACAGGGGTGTAGTTGGAGATGAGCAGTTCTTC. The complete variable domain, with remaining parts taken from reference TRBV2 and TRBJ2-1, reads EPEVTQTPSHQVTQMGQEVILRCVPISNHLYFYWYRQILGQKVEFLVSFYNNEISEKSEIFDDQFSVERPDGSNFTLKIRSTKLEDSAMYFCASSPDRGVVGDEQFFGPGTRLTVL.

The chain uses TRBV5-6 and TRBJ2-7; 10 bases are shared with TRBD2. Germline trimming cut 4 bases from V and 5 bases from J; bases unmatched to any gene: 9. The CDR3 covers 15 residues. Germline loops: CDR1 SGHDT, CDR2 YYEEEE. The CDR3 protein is CASSPPSGRRDEQYF. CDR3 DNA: TGTGCCAGCAGCCCGCCTAGCGGGAGAAGGGACGAGCAGTACTTC.

The CDR3 reads CAISESQLDGYTF. The CDR3 bases are TGTGCCATCAGTGAGTCTCAACTTGATGGCTACACCTTC. The chain is built from TRBV10-3 and TRBJ1-2; D gene uncertain. Germline CDR1 ENHRY, CDR2 SYGVKD. Trimming shortened V by 0 bases and J by 6 bases, and 8 bases separated the two germline ends. This CDR3 contains 13 residues.

As DNA, the CDR3 is TGTGCCAGCGGGGGGACTACTCAATCCTACGAGCAGTACTTC. Protein: CASGGTTQSYEQYF. This chain joins TRBV6-1 and TRBJ2-7, with 7 bases matching TRBD2. The germline V gene has CDR1 MNHNS and CDR2 SASEGT. There are 14 residues in the CDR3. The V segment lost 8 bases and the J segment 1 base; nucleotides outside the gene matches: 8.

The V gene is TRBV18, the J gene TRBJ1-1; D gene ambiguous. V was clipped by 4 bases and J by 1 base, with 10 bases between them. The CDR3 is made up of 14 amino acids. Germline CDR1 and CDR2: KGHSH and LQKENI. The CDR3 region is CASSLQVKNTEAFF. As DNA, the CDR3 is TGTGCCAGCTCACTCCAGGTTAAGAACACTGAAGCTTTCTTT.

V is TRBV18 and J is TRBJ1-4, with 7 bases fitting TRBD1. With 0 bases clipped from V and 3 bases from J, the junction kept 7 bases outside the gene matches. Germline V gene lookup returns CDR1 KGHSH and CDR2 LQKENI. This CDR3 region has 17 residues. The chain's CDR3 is CASSPPMIGTANEKLFF. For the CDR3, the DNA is TGTGCCAGCTCACCACCGATGATTGGGACAGCTAATGAAAAACTGTTTTTT.

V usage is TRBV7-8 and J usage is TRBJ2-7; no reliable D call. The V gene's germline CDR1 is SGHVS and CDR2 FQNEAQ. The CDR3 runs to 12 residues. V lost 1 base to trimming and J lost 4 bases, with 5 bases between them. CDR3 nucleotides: TGTGCCAGCAGCTTAGACGCGTACGAGCAGTACTTC. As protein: CASSLDAYEQYF.

The CDR3 bases are TGTGCCAGCAGTTACTCGTGGCCCACCGGGGAGCTGTTTTTT. It specifies CASSYSWPTGELFF. This rearrangement joins TRBV6-5 to TRBJ2-2, with no clear D. V lost 0 bases and J lost 4, with 6 bases in between. The CDR3 consists of 14 residues. Looked up from germline, CDR1 is MNHEY and CDR2 is SVGAGI.

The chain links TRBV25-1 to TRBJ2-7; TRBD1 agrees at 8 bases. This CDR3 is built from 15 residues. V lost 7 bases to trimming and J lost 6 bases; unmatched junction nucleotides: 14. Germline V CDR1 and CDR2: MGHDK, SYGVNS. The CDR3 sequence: CASISGTGYLPEQYF. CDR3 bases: TGTGCCAGCATATCCGGGACAGGATACTTACCCGAGCAGTACTTC.